The TCR beta chain under discussion was sequenced for a study of shared clonotypes between healthy human individuals. The wider study: In total, the donors were a couple of women and three men aged 18 to 49. Whole-study findings and limits: Collection of samples was limited to blood; tissue repertoires likely differ.

The V gene lost 4 bases and the J gene lost 2 bases, with 15 bases spanning the gap. Germline V CDR1 and CDR2: GTSNPN, SVGIG (reference sequence). The CDR3 sequence is 15 residues long. The protocol was immunoSEQ multiplex PCR, while the TCRdb copy is restricted to in-frame clones and leaves out a portion. The sample has 2 million to 3 million clones; roughly 92% are singletons. To note about this clone: Its specificity is unknown.

None of the donors, who were healthy HIV-negative adults, had recently had acute infections or vaccinations. Specimen: naive CD4+ T cells sorted from blood. As for subset: CD45RA+ positively selected. The clonotype comes from a man younger than 35 in good health. The chain couples TRBV30 to TRBJ1-5; a weak D match, TRBD1 (5 bases). The CDR3 DNA sequence: TGTGCCTGGAAGGGGCGGGGAGCAGGCAATCAGCCCCAGCATTTT. Its translation is CAWKGRGAGNQPQHF.